Sequencing of this T cell receptor (beta chain) was carried out in a study of blood T cell repertoires in COVID-19. As for the study in general: COVID-19 samples collected from the United States, Italy and Spain covered acute and convalescent phases.

V was pared by 3 bases and J by 0 bases, with 5 bases of the junction left unmatched. Germline assignment: CDR1 SEHNR and CDR2 FQNEAQ (reference sequence). This CDR3 contains 16 residues. In the original processing: Estimates of nucleated cell counts were drawn from the amplification of reference gene primers. Clones were read by immunoSEQ multiplex PCR, and TCRdb kept only the in-frame ones, dropping some. Clonal size and the V and J genes are those of that table, whereas D and trimming came from the DNA. The table lists 50,000 or so clones, 90% of them singletons. The V and J genes are TRBV7-9 and TRBJ2-7; 10 positions agree with TRBD1. This TCR came from an elderly woman with acute or convalescent COVID-19. What was sequenced was peripheral blood. This chain's CDR3 is CASSLGGQGSSYEQYF. CDR3 DNA sequence: TGTGCCAGCAGCTTGGGGGGACAGGGGAGCTCCTACGAGCAGTACTTC.